The TCR beta chain under discussion was sequenced for a study of blood T cells in healthy people across ages. Overall study results and limits: The study found more naive CD4+ cells and higher diversity in long-lived than aged donors. Diversity was estimated from one million T cells, and these estimates were considered underestimates.

V was cut by 6 bases and J by 11 bases, with 22 bases left in between. The CDR3 loop spans 14 amino acids. Looked up from germline, CDR1 is MDHEN and CDR2 is SYDVKM. Note on this clonotype: As yet, its antigen is unknown.

Peripheral blood from each donor was collected in a volume of approximately 9.2 milliliters. A J-beta primer mix and a sample-barcoded 5' primer were used in a second PCR of roughly 6 to 11 cycles. Template switching added a 12-random-nucleotide identifier to every cDNA molecule. TCRdb re-called the 5' RACE reads with MiXCR, one entry per CDR3 protein. Seen here are 790,000 or so distinct CDR3 sequences, 46% observed once, and the top ten hold about a sixth. This receptor was identified in a man older than 75 in good health. Sequencing used blood. This rearrangement joins TRBV28 to TRBJ2-5; D not certain. The CDR3 bases are TGTGCCAGCAGCCCCACCCGGACCCTACGAGTGCAGTACTTC. It encodes CASSPTRTLRVQYF.